This T cell receptor (beta chain) was documented in a study of CD8 T cells in Susac syndrome. Points from the study as a whole: CD8+ clonal expansion in Susac peaked in TEMRA cells and active patients. About 5 Susac-specific public clones appeared in CD8+ TEMRA repertoires, and roughly 17 in total CD8+ repertoires.

Germline V lookup: CDR1 DFQATT, CDR2 SNEGSKA (reference sequence). V lost 4 bases, J lost 2 bases, and 9 bases lay in between. The CDR3 has 12 amino acids. The diagnostic criteria for definite or probable disease, as recently defined, were met by the patients with Susac syndrome. In contrast to the negatively isolated CD8+ and CD4+ T cells, TEMRA cells were FACS-enriched. Comments on this clonotype: Antigen specificity is unknown.

Reverse transcription of roughly 0.5 to 1 ug RNA was performed with random hexamers. TCRdb reprocessed the immunoSEQ multiplex PCR reads with MiXCR, giving one entry per CDR3 protein. The sample lists some 120,000 distinct CDR3 sequences, over 85% occurring once. The V call is TRBV20-1, the J call TRBJ2-7, with unresolved D. The source is a human donor with Susac syndrome. Input material: CD8+ T cells from PBMCs. The chain's CDR3 is CSAITGAYEQYF. CDR3 sequence (DNA): TGCAGTGCTATTACTGGGGCCTACGAGCAGTACTTC.